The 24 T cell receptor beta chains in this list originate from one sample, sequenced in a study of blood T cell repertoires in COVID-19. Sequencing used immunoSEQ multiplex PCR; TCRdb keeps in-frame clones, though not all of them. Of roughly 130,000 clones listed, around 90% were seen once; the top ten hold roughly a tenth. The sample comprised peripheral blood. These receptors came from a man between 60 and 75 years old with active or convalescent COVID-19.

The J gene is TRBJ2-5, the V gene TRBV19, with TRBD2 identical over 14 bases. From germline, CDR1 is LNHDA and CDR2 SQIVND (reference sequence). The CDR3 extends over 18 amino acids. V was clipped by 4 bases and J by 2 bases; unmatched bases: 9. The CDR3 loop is CASSRWGTSGRAQETQYF. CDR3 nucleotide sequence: TGTGCCAGTAGTAGATGGGGGACTAGCGGGAGAGCACAAGAGACCCAGTACTTC. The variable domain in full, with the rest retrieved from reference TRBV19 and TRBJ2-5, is DGGITQSPKYLFRKEGQNVTLSCEQNLNHDAMYWYRQDPGQGLRLIYYSQIVNDFQKGDIAEGYSVSREKKESFPLTVTSAQKNPTAFYLCASSRWGTSGRAQETQYFGPGTRLLVL.

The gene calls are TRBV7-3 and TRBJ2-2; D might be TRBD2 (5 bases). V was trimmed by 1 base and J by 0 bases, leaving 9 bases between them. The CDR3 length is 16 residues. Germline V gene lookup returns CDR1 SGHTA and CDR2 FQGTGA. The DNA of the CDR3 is TGTGCCAGCAGCTTAAGGACTGGCGCGAACACCGGGGAGCTGTTTTTT. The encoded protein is CASSLRTGANTGELFF. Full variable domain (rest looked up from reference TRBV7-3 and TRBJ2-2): GAGVSQTPSNKVTEKGKYVELRCDPISGHTALYWYRQSLGQGPEFLIYFQGTGAADDSGLPNDRFFAVRPEGSVSTLKIQRTERGDSAVYLCASSLRTGANTGELFFGEGSRLTVL.

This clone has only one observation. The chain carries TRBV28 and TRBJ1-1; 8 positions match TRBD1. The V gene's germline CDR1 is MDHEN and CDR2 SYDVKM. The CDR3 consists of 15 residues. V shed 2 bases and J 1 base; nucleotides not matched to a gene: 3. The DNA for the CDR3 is TGTGCCAGCAGTTTACCCGGGACAGGGAACACTGAAGCTTTCTTT. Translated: CASSLPGTGNTEAFF.

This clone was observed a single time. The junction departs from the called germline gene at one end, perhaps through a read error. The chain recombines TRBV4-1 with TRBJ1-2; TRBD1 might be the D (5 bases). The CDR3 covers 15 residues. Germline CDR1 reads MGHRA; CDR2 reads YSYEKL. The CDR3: CASSQDRAGAYDYTF. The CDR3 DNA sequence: TGCGCCAGCAGCCAAGACAGGGCAGGAGCCTATGACTACACCTTC.

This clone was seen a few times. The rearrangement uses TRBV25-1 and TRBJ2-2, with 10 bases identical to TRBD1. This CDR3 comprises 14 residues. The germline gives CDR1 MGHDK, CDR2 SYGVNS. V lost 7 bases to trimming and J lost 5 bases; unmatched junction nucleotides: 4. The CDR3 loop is CASNRQGATGELFF. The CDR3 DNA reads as TGTGCCAGCAATCGACAGGGGGCAACCGGGGAGCTGTTTTTT.

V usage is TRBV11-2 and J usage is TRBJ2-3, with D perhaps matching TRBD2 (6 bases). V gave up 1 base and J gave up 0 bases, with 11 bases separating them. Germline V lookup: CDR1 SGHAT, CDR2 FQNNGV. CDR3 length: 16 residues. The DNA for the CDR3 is TGTGCCAGCAGCTTAGCGGAGGGATCTAGCACAGATACGCAGTATTTT. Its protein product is CASSLAEGSSTDTQYF. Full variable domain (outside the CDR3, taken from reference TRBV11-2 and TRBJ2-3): EAGVAQSPRYKIIEKRQSVAFWCNPISGHATLYWYQQILGQGPKLLIQFQNNGVVDDSQLPKDRFSAERLKGVDSTLKIQPAKLEDSAVYLCASSLAEGSSTDTQYFGPGTRLTVL.

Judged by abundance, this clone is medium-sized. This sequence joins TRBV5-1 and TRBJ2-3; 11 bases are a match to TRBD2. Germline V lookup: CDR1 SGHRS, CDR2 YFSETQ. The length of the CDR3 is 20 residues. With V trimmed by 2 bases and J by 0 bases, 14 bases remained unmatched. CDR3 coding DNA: TGCGCCAGCAGCTTAGGGAGAGCCGGGACTAGCGGAACTAGCACAGATACGCAGTATTTT. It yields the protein CASSLGRAGTSGTSTDTQYF.

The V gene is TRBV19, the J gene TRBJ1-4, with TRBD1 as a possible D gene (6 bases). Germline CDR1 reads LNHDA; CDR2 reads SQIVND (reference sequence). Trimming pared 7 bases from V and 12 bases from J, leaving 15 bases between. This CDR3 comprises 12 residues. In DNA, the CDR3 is TGTGCCAGTACCGTTGGCAGGGGTGAACTGTTTTTT. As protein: CASTVGRGELFF. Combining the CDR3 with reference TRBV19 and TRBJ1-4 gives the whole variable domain DGGITQSPKYLFRKEGQNVTLSCEQNLNHDAMYWYRQDPGQGLRLIYYSQIVNDFQKGDIAEGYSVSREKKESFPLTVTSAQKNPTAFYLCASTVGRGELFFGSGTQLSVL.

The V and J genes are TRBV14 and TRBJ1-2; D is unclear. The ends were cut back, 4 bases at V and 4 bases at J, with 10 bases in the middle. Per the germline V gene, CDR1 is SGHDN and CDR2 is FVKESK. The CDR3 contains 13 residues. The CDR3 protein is CASSRTTTYGYTF. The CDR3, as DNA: TGTGCCAGCAGCCGTACGACAACCTATGGCTACACCTTC.

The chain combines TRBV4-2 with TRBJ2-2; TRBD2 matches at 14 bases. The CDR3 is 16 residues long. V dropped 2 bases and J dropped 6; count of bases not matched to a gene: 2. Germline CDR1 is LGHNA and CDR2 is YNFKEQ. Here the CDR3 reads CASSQRLAGGAGELFF. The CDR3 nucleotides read TGTGCCAGCAGCCAAAGACTAGCGGGAGGGGCCGGGGAGCTGTTTTTT.

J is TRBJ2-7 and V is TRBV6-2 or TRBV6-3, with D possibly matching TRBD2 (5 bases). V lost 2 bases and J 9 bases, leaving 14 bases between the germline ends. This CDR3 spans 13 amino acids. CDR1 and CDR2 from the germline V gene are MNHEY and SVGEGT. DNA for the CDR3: TGTGCCAGCAGTTACGCGGAGGTGGGGAGGCAGTACTTC. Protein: CASSYAEVGRQYF.

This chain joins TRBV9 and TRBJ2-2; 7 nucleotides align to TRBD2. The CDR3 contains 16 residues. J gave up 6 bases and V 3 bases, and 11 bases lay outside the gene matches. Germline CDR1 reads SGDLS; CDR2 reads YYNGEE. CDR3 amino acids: CASSGGGTGRPGELFF. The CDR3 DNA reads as TGTGCCAGCAGCGGGGGAGGGACCGGGAGACCCGGGGAGCTGTTTTTT.

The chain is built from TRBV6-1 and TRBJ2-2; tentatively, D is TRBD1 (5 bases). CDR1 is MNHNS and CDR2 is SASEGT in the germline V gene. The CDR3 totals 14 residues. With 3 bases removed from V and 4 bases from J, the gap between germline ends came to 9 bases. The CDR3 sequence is CASSDYRSTGELFF. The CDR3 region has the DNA TGTGCCAGCAGTGATTACAGGTCCACCGGGGAGCTGTTTTTT.

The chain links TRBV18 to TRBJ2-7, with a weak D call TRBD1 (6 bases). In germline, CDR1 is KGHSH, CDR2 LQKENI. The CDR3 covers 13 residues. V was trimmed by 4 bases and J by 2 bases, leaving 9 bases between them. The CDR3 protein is CASSLGGTYEQYF. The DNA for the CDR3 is TGTGCCAGCTCACTAGGGGGTACCTACGAGCAGTACTTC.

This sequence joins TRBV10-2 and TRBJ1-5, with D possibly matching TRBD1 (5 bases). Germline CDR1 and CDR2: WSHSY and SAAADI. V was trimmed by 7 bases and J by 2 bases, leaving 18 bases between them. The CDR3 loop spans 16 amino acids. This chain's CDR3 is CASTPLVGGGNQPQHF. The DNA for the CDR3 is TGCGCCAGCACCCCCCTGGTGGGGGGAGGCAATCAGCCCCAGCATTTT.

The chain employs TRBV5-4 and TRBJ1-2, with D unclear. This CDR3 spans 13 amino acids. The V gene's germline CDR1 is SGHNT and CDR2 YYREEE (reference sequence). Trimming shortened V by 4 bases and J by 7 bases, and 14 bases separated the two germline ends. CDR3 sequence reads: CASSPRSGGGYTF. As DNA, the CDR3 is TGTGCCAGCAGCCCGAGATCGGGAGGTGGCTACACCTTC. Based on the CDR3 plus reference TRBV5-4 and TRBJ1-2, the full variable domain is ETGVTQSPTHLIKTRGQQVTLRCSSQSGHNTVSWYQQALGQGPQFIFQYYREEENGRGNFPPRFSGLQFPNYSSELNVNALELDDSALYLCASSPRSGGGYTFGSGTRLTVV.

CDR3 coding DNA: TGTGCCAGCAGCACGCTACGGGACAGGGTCAATCAGCCCCAGCATTTT. Translation gives CASSTLRDRVNQPQHF. This chain uses TRBV7-9 with TRBJ1-5, with TRBD1 matching 9 bases. The junction had 8 bases not matched to a gene; V was cut back by 5 bases and J by 3 bases. There are 16 residues in the CDR3. Germline CDR1 SEHNR, CDR2 FQNEAQ (reference sequence).

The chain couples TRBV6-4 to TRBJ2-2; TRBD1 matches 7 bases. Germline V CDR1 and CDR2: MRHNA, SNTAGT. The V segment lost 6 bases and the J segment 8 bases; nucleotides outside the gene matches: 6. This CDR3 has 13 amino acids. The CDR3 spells CASRRDSLGELFF. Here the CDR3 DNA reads TGTGCCAGCAGAAGGGACAGCCTTGGGGAGCTGTTTTTT.

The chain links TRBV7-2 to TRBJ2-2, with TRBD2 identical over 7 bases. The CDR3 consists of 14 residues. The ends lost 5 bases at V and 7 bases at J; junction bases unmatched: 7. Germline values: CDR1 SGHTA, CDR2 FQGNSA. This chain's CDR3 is CASSPSGGYGELFF. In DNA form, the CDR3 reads TGTGCCAGCAGCCCATCCGGGGGGTACGGGGAGCTGTTTTTT.

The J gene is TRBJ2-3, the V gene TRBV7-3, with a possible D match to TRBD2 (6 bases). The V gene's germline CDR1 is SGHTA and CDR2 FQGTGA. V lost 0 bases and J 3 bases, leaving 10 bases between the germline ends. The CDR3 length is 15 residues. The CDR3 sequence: CASSLTGGKTDTQYF. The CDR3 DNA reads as TGTGCCAGCAGCTTAACGGGCGGGAAGACAGATACGCAGTATTTT.

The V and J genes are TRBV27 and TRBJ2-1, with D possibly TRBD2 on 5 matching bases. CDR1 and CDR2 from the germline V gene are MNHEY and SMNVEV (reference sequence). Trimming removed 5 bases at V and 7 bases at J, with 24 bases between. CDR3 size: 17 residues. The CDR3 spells CASSAPRAAIQRNEQFF. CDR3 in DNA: TGTGCCAGCAGTGCTCCCCGAGCGGCCATTCAGCGGAATGAGCAGTTCTTC.

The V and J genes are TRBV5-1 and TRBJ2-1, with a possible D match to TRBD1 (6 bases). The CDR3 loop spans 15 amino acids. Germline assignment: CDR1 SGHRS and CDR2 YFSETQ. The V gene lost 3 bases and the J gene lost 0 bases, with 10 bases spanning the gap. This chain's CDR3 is CASSSDSRSYNEQFF. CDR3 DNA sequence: TGCGCCAGCAGCTCGGACAGTCGCTCCTACAATGAGCAGTTCTTC.

This chain's CDR3 is CASSSSRMGYTF. In DNA form, the CDR3 reads TGTGCCAGCAGTTCATCGAGGATGGGCTACACCTTC. V gene TRBV28 combines with J gene TRBJ1-2; D is unresolved. CDR1 and CDR2 (germline): MDHEN, SYDVKM. V lost 4 bases and J 8 bases, leaving 11 bases between the germline ends. CDR3 size: 12 residues.

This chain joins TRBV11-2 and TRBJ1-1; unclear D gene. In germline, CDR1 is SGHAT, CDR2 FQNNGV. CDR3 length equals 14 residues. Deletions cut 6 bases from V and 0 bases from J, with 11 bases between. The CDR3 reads CASRAEVMNTEAFF. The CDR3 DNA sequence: TGTGCCAGCAGGGCAGAAGTCATGAACACTGAAGCTTTCTTT.